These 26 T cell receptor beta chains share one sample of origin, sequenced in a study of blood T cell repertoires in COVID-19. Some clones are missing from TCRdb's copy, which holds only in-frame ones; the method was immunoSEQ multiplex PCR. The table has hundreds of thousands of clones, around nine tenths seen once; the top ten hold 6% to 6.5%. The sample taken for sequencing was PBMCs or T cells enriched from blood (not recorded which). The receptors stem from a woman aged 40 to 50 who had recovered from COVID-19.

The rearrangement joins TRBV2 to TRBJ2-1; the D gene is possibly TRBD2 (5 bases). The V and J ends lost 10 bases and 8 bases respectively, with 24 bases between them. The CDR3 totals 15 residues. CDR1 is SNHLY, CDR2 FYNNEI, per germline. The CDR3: CAIRGFGAGKDEQFF. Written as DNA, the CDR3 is TGTGCCATCCGTGGTTTTGGAGCCGGGAAGGATGAGCAGTTCTTC.

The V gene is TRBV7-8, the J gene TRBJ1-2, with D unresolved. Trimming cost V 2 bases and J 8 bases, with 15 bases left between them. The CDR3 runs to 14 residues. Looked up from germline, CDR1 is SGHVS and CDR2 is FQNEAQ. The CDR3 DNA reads TGTGCCAGCAGCTTACTTAGTCAAACCGGGGGCTACACCTTC. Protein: CASSLLSQTGGYTF. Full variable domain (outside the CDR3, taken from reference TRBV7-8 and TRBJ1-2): GAGVSQSPRYKVAKRGQDVALRCDPISGHVSLFWYQQALGQGPEFLTYFQNEAQLDKSGLPSDRFFAERPEGSVSTLKIQRTQQEDSAVYLCASSLLSQTGGYTFGSGTRLTVV.

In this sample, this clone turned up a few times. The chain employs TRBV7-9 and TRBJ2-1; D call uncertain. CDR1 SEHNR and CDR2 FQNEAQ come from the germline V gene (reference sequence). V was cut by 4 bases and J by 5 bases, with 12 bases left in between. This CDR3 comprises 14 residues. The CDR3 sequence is CASSSVDLNNEQFF. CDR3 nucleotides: TGTGCCAGCAGCTCCGTTGACTTAAACAATGAGCAGTTCTTC.

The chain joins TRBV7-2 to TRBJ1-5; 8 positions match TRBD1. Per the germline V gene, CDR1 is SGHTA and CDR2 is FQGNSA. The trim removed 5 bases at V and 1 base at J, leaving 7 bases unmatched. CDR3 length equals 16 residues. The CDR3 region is CASSQQGVISNQPQHF. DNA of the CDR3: TGTGCCAGCAGCCAACAGGGGGTAATAAGCAATCAGCCCCAGCATTTT.

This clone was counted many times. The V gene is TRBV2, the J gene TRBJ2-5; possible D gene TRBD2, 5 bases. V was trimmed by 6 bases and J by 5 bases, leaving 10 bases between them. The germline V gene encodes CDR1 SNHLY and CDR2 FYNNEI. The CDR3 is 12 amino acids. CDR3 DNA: TGTGCCAGCAGAAAGGAGGCGGAGACCCAGTACTTC. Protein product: CASRKEAETQYF.

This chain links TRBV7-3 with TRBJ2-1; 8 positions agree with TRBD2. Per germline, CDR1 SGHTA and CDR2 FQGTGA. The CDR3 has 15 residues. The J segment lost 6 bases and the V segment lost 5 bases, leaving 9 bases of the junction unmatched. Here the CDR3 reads CASSPGLGVVNEQFF. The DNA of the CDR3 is TGTGCCAGCAGCCCGGGACTAGGAGTGGTCAATGAGCAGTTCTTC.

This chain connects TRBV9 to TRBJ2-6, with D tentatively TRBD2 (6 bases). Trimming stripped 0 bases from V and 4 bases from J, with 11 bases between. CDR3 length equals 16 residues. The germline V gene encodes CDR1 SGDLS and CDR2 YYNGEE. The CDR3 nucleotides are TGTGCCAGCAGCGTAGGCGGGGCGCACGGGGCCAACGTCCTGACTTTC. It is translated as CASSVGGAHGANVLTF.

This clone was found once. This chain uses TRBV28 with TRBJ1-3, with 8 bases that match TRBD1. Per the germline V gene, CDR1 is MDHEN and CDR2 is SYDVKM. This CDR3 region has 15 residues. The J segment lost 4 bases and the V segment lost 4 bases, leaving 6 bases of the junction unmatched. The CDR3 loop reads CASSSPTGVGNTIYF. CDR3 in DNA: TGTGCCAGCAGTTCACCGACAGGGGTAGGAAACACCATATATTTT. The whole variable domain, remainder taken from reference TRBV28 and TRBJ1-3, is DVKVTQSSRYLVKRTGEKVFLECVQDMDHENMFWYRQDPGLGLRLIYFSYDVKMKEKGDIPEGYSVSREKKERFSLILESASTNQTSMYLCASSSPTGVGNTIYFGEGSWLTVV.

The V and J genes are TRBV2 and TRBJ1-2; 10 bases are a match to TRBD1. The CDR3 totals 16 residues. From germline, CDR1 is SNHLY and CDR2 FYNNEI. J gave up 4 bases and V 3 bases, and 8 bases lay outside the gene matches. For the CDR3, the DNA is TGTGCCAGCAGTGATGAGTTCGGACAGGGGGTCTATGGCTACACCTTC. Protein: CASSDEFGQGVYGYTF.

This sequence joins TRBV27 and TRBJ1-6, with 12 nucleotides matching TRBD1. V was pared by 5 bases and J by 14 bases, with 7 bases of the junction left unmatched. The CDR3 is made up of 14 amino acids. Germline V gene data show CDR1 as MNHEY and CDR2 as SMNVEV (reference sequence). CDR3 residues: CASSPGQGAKTLHF. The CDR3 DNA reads TGTGCCAGCAGTCCGGGACAGGGGGCAAAAACCCTCCACTTT.

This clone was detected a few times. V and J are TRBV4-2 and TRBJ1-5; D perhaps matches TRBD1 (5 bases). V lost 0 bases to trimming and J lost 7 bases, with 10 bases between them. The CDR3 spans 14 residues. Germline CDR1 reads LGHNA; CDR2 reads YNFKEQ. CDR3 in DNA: TGTGCCAGCAGCCAAGACAGGGTGGGGCAGCCCCAGCATTTT. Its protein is CASSQDRVGQPQHF.

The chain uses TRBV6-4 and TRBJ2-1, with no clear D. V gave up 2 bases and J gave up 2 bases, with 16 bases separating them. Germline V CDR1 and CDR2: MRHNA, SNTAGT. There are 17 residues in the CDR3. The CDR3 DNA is TGTGCCAGCAGTGACGATTATAGCCCCGGCGCCTACAATGAGCAGTTCTTC. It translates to CASSDDYSPGAYNEQFF.

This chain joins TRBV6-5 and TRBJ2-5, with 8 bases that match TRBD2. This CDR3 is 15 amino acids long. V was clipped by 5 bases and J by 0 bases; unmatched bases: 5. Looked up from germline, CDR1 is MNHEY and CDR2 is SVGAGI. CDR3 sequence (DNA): TGTGCCAGCAGTCAGACTAGCGAGTACCAAGAGACCCAGTACTTC. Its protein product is CASSQTSEYQETQYF.

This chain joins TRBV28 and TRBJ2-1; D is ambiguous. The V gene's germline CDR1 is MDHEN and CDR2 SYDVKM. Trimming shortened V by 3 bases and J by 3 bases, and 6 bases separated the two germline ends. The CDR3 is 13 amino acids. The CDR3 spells CASSFDSYNEQFF. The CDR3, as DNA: TGTGCCAGCAGTTTTGATAGCTACAATGAGCAGTTCTTC.

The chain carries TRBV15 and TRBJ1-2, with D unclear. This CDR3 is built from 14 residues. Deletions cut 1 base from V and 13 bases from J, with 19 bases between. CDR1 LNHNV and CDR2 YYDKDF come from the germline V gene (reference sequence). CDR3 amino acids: CATSRGHGDVVGTF. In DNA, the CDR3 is TGTGCCACCAGCAGAGGGCACGGGGATGTCGTCGGCACCTTC.

The CDR3 DNA reads as TGTGCCAGCAGCCCCTCGGACAGGGAGCAAGATTCACCCCTCCACTTT. Residues: CASSPSDREQDSPLHF. The chain recombines TRBV3-1 (or the pseudogene TRBV3-2) with TRBJ1-6; 8 bases agree with TRBD1. Trimming took 4 bases from V and 8 from J; bases not matched to a gene: 10. The CDR3 totals 16 residues. Germline assignment: CDR1 LGHDT and CDR2 YNNKEL (reference sequence).

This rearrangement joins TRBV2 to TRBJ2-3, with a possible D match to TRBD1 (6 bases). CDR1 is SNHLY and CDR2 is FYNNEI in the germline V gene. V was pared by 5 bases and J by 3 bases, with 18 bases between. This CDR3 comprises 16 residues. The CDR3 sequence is CASSSSWDTSTDTQYF. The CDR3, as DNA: TGTGCCAGCAGTTCATCTTGGGACACCTCAACAGATACGCAGTATTTT.

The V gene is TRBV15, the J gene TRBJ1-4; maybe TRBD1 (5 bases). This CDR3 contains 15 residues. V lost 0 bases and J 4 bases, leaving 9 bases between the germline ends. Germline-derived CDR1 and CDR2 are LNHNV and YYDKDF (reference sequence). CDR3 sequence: CATSREAGFNEKLFF. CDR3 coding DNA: TGTGCCACCAGCAGAGAGGCAGGGTTTAATGAAAAACTGTTTTTT.

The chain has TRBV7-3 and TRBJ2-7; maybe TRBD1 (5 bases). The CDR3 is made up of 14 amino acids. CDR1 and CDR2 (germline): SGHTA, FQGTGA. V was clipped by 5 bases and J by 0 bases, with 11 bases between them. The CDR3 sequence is CASSLQGNSYEQYF. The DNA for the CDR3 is TGTGCCAGCAGCCTGCAGGGTAACTCCTACGAGCAGTACTTC.

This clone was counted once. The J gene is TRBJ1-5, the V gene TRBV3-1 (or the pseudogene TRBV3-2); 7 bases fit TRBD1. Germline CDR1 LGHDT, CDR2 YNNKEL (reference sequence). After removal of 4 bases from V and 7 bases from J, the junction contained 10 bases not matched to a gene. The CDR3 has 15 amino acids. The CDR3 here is CASSPRQGTVQPQHF. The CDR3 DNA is TGTGCCAGCAGCCCGCGACAGGGCACGGTACAGCCCCAGCATTTT.

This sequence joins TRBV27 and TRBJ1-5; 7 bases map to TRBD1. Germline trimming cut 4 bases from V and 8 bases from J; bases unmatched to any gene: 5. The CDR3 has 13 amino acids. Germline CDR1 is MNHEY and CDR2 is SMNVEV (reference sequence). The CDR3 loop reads CASSSQGNKPQHF. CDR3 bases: TGTGCCAGCAGTTCACAGGGGAATAAGCCCCAGCATTTT.

CDR3 in amino acids: CASSLVAGADEQFF. DNA for the CDR3: TGTGCCAGCAGCTTAGTAGCGGGAGCGGATGAGCAGTTCTTC. This rearrangement joins TRBV7-3 to TRBJ2-1; the match to TRBD2 covers 9 bases. The CDR3 length is 14 residues. Germline CDR1 and CDR2: SGHTA and FQGTGA. V lost 2 bases, J lost 8 bases, and 4 bases stayed unmatched.

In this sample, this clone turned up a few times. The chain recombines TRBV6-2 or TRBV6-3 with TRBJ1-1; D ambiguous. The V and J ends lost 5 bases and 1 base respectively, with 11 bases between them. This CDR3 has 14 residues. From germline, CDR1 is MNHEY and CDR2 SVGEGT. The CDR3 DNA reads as TGTGCCAGCAGTCAACAGAACCGGAACACTGAAGCTTTCTTT. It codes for CASSQQNRNTEAFF.

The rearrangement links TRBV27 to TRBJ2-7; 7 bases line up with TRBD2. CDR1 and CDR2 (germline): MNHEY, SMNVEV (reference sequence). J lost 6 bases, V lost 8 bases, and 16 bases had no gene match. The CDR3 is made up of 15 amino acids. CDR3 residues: CASGRQRGRLSEQYF. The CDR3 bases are TGTGCCAGCGGACGCCAGCGGGGACGATTGAGCGAGCAGTACTTC.

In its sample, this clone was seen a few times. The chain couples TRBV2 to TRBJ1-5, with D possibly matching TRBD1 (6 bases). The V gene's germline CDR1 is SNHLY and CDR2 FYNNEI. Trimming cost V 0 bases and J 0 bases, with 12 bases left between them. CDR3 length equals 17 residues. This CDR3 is CASSEAKGHPSNQPQHF. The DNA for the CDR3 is TGTGCCAGCAGTGAAGCTAAGGGACACCCTAGCAATCAGCCCCAGCATTTT.

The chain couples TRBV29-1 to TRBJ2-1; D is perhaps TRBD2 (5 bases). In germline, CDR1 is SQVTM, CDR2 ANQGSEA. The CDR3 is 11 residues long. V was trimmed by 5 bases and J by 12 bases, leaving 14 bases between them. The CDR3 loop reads CSVPDWERQFF. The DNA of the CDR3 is TGCAGCGTTCCTGACTGGGAGCGGCAGTTCTTC.